This T cell receptor beta chain was found in a study of human T cells and chemical hapten exposure. Germline lookup yields CDR1 SNHLY and CDR2 FYNNEI. V dropped 6 bases and J dropped 0 bases, with 17 bases sitting between them. This CDR3 has 16 residues. MiXCR, applied by TCRdb to the RACE reads, yields one record per CDR3 protein. The sample has 110,000 or so distinct CDR3 sequences, more than 7% seen once. This clonotype occurred many times. As to time point: patch test 2, 6 weeks after DPC sensitization. As for treatment: therapeutic diphenylcyclopropenone sensitization with weekly scalp DPC. The genes are TRBV2 and TRBJ1-2; D might be TRBD1 (5 bases). The source is a woman aged 40 to 50 with alopecia areata. Some clones in this sample may be carry-over from other donors' samples. The specimen comprised whole blood, sampled in connection with sensitization to the hapten diphenylcyclopropenone (DPC). CDR3: CASRRAGYEANYGYTF. CDR3 coding DNA: TGTGCCAGCAGGAGGGCAGGGTATGAAGCTAACTATGGCTACACCTTC.